This T cell receptor beta chain was recorded in a study of blood T cell repertoires in COVID-19. Study in general: Acute and convalescent COVID-19 specimens originated in the United States, Italy and Spain. Sources were T cells, B-cell-depleted T cells, or PBMCs; the material itself was cDNA or gDNA.

The V segment lost 5 bases and the J segment 5 bases; nucleotides outside the gene matches: 7. The CDR3 is 14 amino acids. The germline CDR1 and CDR2 sequences are SGHTA and FQGNSA. TCRdb keeps only in-frame clones here, not all; method: immunoSEQ multiplex PCR. Altogether 95,000 to 110,000 clones are present, 88% being singletons, with the ten largest covering roughly 3.5%. The clonotype comes from a human donor in a cohort sampled during active COVID-19. V and J are TRBV7-2 and TRBJ1-1; TRBD1 matches at 8 bases. The source material was peripheral blood. CDR3 loop: CASSRWDRKTEAFF. CDR3 coding DNA: TGTGCCAGCAGCCGCTGGGACAGGAAAACTGAAGCTTTCTTT.